This T cell receptor (beta chain) was retrieved from a study of cytomegalovirus exposure and HLA in healthy donors. This clone was detected only once. The antigen is undetermined. From germline, CDR1 is SGHAT and CDR2 FQNNGV. With 7 bases removed from V and 6 bases from J, the gap between germline ends came to 25 bases. CDR3 length: 16 amino acids. The study sampled nominally healthy donors, though unrecorded immune exposures were likely. Study-wide results and limits: Association of a missense DCLRE1C variant with TCR beta V- and J-gene trimming was reported in a later analysis. Reported findings show TCR beta sequences accurately forecast HLA-A and HLA-B alleles in most subjects.

The PCR contained 60 Vbeta and 13 Jbeta primers. This table comes from immunoSEQ multiplex PCR, and its TCRdb copy is limited to in-frame clones, with some not included. The table shows under 250,000 clones, with about 85% occurring only once. Sequencing input: PBMCs. The clonotype was recovered from a girl aged 2 to 9 in good health and CMV-seronegative. This sequence joins TRBV11-2 and TRBJ2-7; D is perhaps TRBD2 (5 bases). Written as DNA, the CDR3 is TGTGCCAGCACCCCATCCCGGACTGCCTTACTAGTCGAGCAGTACTTC. Its protein is CASTPSRTALLVEQYF.